This TCR beta chain was documented in a study of T cells after yellow fever vaccination. Study-wide results and caveats: Subsequent booster samples again held most clones from primary vaccination (96% CD4, about 90% CD8). The study noted that FACS-sorted repertoires could contain abundant clonotypes contaminating from the bulk population.

A single record per CDR3 protein comes from TCRdb applying MiXCR to the 5' RACE reads. The sample has some 49,000 distinct CDR3 sequences; just under 6.5% are singletons. There are many counts of this clonotype. This CDR3 has 15 amino acids. Trimming cost V 4 bases and J 4 bases, with 18 bases left between them. Germline CDR1 is SGHRS and CDR2 is YFSETQ. The source of this sequence is a man between 25 and 39 years old who received the YFV17D yellow fever vaccine. This chain joins TRBV5-1 and TRBJ2-7; no firm D call. The source was PBMCs, either bulk or a sorted T-cell subset (CD4+, CD8+, memory, or dextramer-sorted; not recorded which), collected 45 days after the yellow fever booster vaccination. The CDR3, as DNA: TGCGCCAGCAGCCCCCTCGGCGGCAGCGAGTACGAGCAGTACTTC. This translates into CASSPLGGSEYEQYF.